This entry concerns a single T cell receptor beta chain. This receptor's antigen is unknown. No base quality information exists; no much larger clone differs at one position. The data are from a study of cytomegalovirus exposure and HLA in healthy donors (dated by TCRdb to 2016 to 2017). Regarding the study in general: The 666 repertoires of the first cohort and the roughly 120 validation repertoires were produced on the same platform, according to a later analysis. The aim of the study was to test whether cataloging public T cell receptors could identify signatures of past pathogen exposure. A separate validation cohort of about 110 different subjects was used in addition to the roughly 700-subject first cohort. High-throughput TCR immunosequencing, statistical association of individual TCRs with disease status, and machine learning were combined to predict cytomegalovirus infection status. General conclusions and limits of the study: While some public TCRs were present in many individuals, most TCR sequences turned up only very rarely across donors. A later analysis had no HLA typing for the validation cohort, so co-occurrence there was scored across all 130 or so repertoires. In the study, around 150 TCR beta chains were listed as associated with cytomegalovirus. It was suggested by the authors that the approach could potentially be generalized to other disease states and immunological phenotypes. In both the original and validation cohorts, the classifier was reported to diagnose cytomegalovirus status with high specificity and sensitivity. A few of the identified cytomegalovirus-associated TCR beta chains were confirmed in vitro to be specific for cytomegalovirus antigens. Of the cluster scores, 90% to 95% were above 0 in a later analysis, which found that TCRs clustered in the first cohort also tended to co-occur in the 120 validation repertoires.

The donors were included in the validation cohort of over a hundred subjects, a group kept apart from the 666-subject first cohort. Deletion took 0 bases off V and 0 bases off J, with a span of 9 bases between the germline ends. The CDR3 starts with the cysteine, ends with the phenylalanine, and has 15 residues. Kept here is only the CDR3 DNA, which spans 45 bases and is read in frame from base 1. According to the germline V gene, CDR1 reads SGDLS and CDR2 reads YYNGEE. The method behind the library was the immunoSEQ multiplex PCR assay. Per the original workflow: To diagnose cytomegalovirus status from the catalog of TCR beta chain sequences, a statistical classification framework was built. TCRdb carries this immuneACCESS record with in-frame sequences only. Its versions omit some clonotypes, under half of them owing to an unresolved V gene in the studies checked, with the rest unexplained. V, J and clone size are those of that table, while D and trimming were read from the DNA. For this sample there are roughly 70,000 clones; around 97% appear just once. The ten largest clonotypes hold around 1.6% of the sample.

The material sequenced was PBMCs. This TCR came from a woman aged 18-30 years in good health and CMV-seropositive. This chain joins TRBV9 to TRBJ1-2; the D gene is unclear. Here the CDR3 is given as CASSVAGGANYGYTF. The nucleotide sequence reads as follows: TGTGCCAGCAGCGTAGCTGGCGGAGCTAACTATGGCTACACCTTC.